The source of this T cell receptor beta chain is a study of blood T cell repertoires in COVID-19. Trimming took 5 bases from V and 4 from J; bases not matched to a gene: 5. The V gene's germline CDR1 is MDHEN and CDR2 SYDVKM. The CDR3 spans 14 residues. The table came from immunoSEQ multiplex PCR; TCRdb's copy has only in-frame clones and leaves some out. The repertoire holds a few hundred thousand clones, 85% to 90% seen once, with about 4.2% in the top ten. The TCR comes from a man aged 25 to 40 who had recovered from COVID-19. Sample: PBMCs or T cells enriched from blood (not recorded which). This chain links TRBV28 with TRBJ1-2; 9 bases line up with TRBD1. CDR3 nucleotides: TGTGCCAGCAGTAACCGGGACAGGGTCTATGGCTACACCTTC. This translates into CASSNRDRVYGYTF.